This T cell receptor beta chain was recovered during a study of blood T cells in healthy people across ages (dated by TCRdb to between 2014 and 2017). With regard to the full study: In model experiments, template switching captured about one uniquely barcoded TCR beta cDNA molecule for every two T cells. Age-related changes in TCR beta repertoire diversity were measured in the study by deep sequencing normalized with unique cDNA molecular identifiers. Four age groups were formed from the donors: young (average approximately 15 years), middle-aged (approximately 39), aged (62) and long-lived (82). To avoid experimental bias, donors of different ages were spread randomly across the sequencing lanes. For two donors (one aged 18 to 30 and one aged 80 or older), the study analyzed two additional independent replicas of 1 million unique cDNA reads from the same blood draw.

For this clonotype: Its antigen remains undetermined. Base qualities are not at hand, and no much larger clone is one base apart.

Donors were 35 to 40 systemically healthy Caucasian individuals from Russia aged roughly 6 to 100 years. Each donor gave around 9.9 milliliters of peripheral blood, collected into EDTA-treated Vacutainer tubes. PBMCs were isolated by Ficoll-Paque density-gradient centrifugation, with at least 7 million obtained per sample. Total RNA was extracted from PBMCs with Trizol reagent, with at least 5 micrograms obtained per sample. Naive CD45RAhigh/CD27high T cell percentages were measured by flow cytometry on a PBMC aliquot from every donor. The library was obtained by 5' RACE. For sequencing, an Illumina HiSeq 2500 was employed. A second PCR of about 6 to 12 cycles was run with a J-beta primer mix and a sample-barcoded 5' primer. A template-switch 5' adaptor carrying 12 random nucleotides introduced a unique molecular identifier onto each TCR beta cDNA molecule. Each sample yielded at least 2.5 million CDR3-containing paired-end reads. First-strand cDNA synthesis was performed from all RNA using the Mint cDNA synthesis kit, with priming by a TRBC-specific oligonucleotide. All cDNA was treated with uracil-DNA glycosylase and then went through a first 18-cycle PCR with the universal primers M1SS and BC2_uni_R. In the original analysis: For normalization, 1 million high-quality reads were randomly selected from each sample, with every read carrying a distinct molecular identifier. Reads sharing molecular identifiers were discarded rather than binned into consensus sequences. MiTCR, run with a Q25 quality threshold and the strictest error-elimination algorithm, handled CDR3 identification, clonotype clustering and error correction. A nonparametric unseen species model with Euler transformation was used to estimate a lower bound on total TCR beta diversity. The public reads were run again by TCRdb, first through fastp at Q25 and then through MiXCR, and only productive beta chains were kept. Identical CDR3 protein sequences are pooled into one entry, listed with their most common genes and DNA. Clone size and V and J calls follow TCRdb, not the original study. This sample lists 1.5 million to 2 million distinct CDR3 sequences; about 50% were detected once. The ten largest account for less than 2.5% of the sample.

Beyond this particular receptor, the publication reports: Bulk unsorted PBMC profiling prevented conclusive comparison of naive and antigen-experienced compartments. There was a strong correlation between observed TCR beta diversity and the percentage of naive T cells measured by flow cytometry. As age increased, observed TCR beta diversity per million T cells dropped in a roughly linear way, and a significant reduction was already evident by age 40. Because the CMV infection status of the donors was unknown, age-related changes in expanded clonotypes may potentially have been confounded. Estimates of total diversity from one million sequenced T cells were regarded as lower bounds and underestimates. The long-lived group showed more naive CD4+ T cells, fewer expanded clones and increased TCR diversity than the aged group, suggesting age selection.

The TCR was taken from a woman aged 40 to 55 in good health. The sequenced sample was blood.

The CDR3 sequence is CASSLGLAGNHEQYF. The DNA sequence is TGTGCCAGCAGCTTAGGATTAGCGGGGAACCACGAGCAGTACTTC. The chain is made from TRBV7-9 and TRBJ2-7; 8 of the junction bases match TRBD2. The CDR3 holds 15 amino acids from the cysteine to the phenylalanine. The only DNA kept is the CDR3, 45 bases in frame from the first base. Looking up the germline V gene (reference sequence) yields CDR1 SEHNR and CDR2 FQNEAQ. Germline trimming amounts to 1 base on V and 5 bases on J, with 7 as the count of junction bases outside the gene matches.